A single T cell receptor beta chain is shown here with its context. The data were taken from a study of blood T cell repertoires in COVID-19. Study context: Donors in the United States, Italy and Spain gave samples during acute or convalescent COVID-19. T cells, B-cell-depleted T cells, or PBMCs provided the cDNA or gDNA that served as material.

This CDR3 has 14 amino acids. V dropped 8 bases and J dropped 5; count of bases not matched to a gene: 10. The V gene's germline CDR1 is MNHEY and CDR2 SVGAGI. Authors' data handling: Reference gene primer amplification in the assay estimated nucleated cell counts. The data were produced by immunoSEQ multiplex PCR, yet TCRdb's version contains in-frame clones alone and is incomplete. V, J and clone size derive from that table, while D and trimming were established from the DNA sequence. The data show tens of thousands of clones, 85% seen once. V and J are TRBV6-5 and TRBJ1-1; 8 bases map to TRBD1. This receptor was obtained from a man in his fifties or sixties with acute or convalescent COVID-19. Sequenced input: peripheral blood. In DNA, the CDR3 is TGTGCCAGCGTAGGGAGACAGGGGCGGACTGAAGCTTTCTTT. This translates into CASVGRQGRTEAFF.